This T cell receptor (beta chain) is from a study of tumor-infiltrating lymphocytes in primary liver carcinoma. The CDR3 is made up of 13 amino acids. Trimming shortened V by 8 bases and J by 5 bases, and 14 bases separated the two germline ends. The V gene's germline CDR1 is MDHEN and CDR2 SYDVKM. The template, about 500 ng total RNA, yielded TCR beta cDNA made with a constant-region primer. Slightly modified ARM-PCR served as the procedure for the TCR beta libraries. These libraries came from three rounds of nested multiplex PCR. Primers for the first two PCR rounds were TRBV1-TRBV30 forward primers and a C-beta reverse primer (roughly 10 cycles per round). TCRdb recomputed calls from the multiplex PCR reads with MiXCR, one row per CDR3 protein. The profile shows some 110,000 distinct CDR3 sequences, around 64% of them singletons. This clonotype was seen once. Co-extraction yielded RNA and DNA from about 20-30 mg of unsorted bulk tissue.

The specimen was liver tumor tissue from sampling region 3. Subset of the sample: tumor region T3, left-lateral pole. V gene TRBV28 combines with J gene TRBJ2-3; the D call may be TRBD1 or TRBD2 (6 bases each). The TCR was taken from a woman aged 60-70 years with primary liver carcinoma and hepatitis B virus infection. Written as DNA, the CDR3 is TGTGCCAGCGGGGGGCGGGATGTAGATACGCAGTATTTT. This sequence encodes CASGGRDVDTQYF.